This T cell receptor beta chain was observed in a study of OX40 agonist ivuxolimab in advanced cancers. Study details: The patients got ivuxolimab, which is an agonistic anti-OX40 (CD134) antibody. Broader study findings: CD4+ T cells averaged fewer expanded clones than CD8+ T cells. Low normalized T-cell clonal expansion was also seen in some nonresponders.

Germline V gives CDR1 MNHEY, CDR2 SMNVEV (reference sequence). The CDR3 consists of 15 residues. Trimming removed 6 bases from V and 5 bases from J; junction bases left unmatched: 11. The assay was immunoSEQ multiplex PCR, and TCRdb's table has in-frame clones only and misses some. The sample consists of 95,000 to 100,000 clones, roughly 80% of them appearing once. As to this clone: The antigen remains undetermined.

This chain joins TRBV27 and TRBJ1-1, with 8 nucleotides matching TRBD1. This clonotype originated in an adult with an advanced solid tumor such as melanoma, head and neck, liver or kidney cancer. Source: CD4+ or CD8+ T cells sorted from blood, taken in a trial of the OX40 agonist ivuxolimab. The CDR3 DNA follows: TGTGCCAGCAGACCACGGGAGACAGGGGCTACTGAAGCTTTCTTT. It yields the protein CASRPRETGATEAFF.